The T cell receptor beta chain described here comes from a study of cytotoxic CD8 clonotypes in ibrutinib-treated CLL. Study at large: There were, on average, roughly 260,000 productive templates and 94,082 productive rearrangements per sample.

Sequencing was performed with immunoSEQ multiplex PCR; in TCRdb, only in-frame clones are kept and a portion is missing. Of about 40,000 clones listed, approximately 70% are singletons. The V gene's germline CDR1 is MGHRA and CDR2 YSYEKL. The CDR3 runs to 16 residues. The ends lost 4 bases at V and 5 bases at J; junction bases unmatched: 5. Study-level findings and limits: Clonality, elevated at ibrutinib response, dropped back toward baseline at progression.

About this clone itself: The target antigen is unknown.

The sample was PBMCs, taken at disease progression, from a patient treated with ibrutinib. The receptor was derived from a human donor with chronic lymphocytic leukemia. V usage is TRBV4-1 and J usage is TRBJ2-2; 12 nucleotides agree with TRBD1. The CDR3 DNA reads as TGCGCCAGCAGCCGGGGACAGGGGGCTAATACCGGGGAGCTGTTTTTT. It translates to CASSRGQGANTGELFF.